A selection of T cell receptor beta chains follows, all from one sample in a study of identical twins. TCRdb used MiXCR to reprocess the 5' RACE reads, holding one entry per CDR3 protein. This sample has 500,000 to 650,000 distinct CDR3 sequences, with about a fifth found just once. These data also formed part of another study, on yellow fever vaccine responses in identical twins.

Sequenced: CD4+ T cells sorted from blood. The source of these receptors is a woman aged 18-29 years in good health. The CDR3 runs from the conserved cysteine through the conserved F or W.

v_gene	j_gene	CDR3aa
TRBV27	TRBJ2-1	CASSLDPGRGGRNEQFF
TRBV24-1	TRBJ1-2	CATSDSSHPNYGYTF
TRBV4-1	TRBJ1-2	CASSQDPRGFDGYTF
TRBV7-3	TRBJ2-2	CASNLGRTSTGELFF
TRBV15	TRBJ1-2	CATSRQQGAGGYTF
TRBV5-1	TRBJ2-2	CASTGTGRNTGELFF
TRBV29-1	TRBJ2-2	CSVGGSWNTGELFF
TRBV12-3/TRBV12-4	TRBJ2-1	CASSLARGTSGNNEQFF
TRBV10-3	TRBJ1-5	CAIGEAVSNQPQHF
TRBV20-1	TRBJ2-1	CSAPKARSGTNNEQFF
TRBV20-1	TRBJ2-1	CSARRPSSYNEQFF
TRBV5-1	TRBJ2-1	CASSVGHGANEQFF
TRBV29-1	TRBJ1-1	CSVEDTANTEAFF
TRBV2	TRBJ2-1	CASSLGGWGYNEQFF
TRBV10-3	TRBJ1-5	CAISPGPRGNQPQHF